One sample yielded the 11 T cell receptor beta chains listed below, sequenced in a study of early T cells in non-severe SARS-CoV-2 infection. TCRdb called the 5' RACE reads again in MiXCR, with one record for every CDR3 protein. The sample carries 90,000 to 130,000 distinct CDR3 sequences, around 12% recorded once. Sequencing was performed on whole blood, taken at baseline. The receptor source for this set is an adult who was a healthcare worker with PCR-confirmed SARS-CoV-2 infection or an uninfected control (not recorded which).

CDR3 loop: CASSRNGPPREKLFF. Written as DNA, the CDR3 is TGTGCCAGCAGTAGAAATGGCCCTCCGCGGGAAAAACTGTTTTTT. The V and J genes are TRBV6-1 and TRBJ1-4; D is ambiguous. The CDR3 runs to 15 residues. V was trimmed by 5 bases and J by 8 bases, leaving 18 bases between them. Germline CDR1 and CDR2: MNHNS and SASEGT.

The V call is TRBV20-1, the J call TRBJ2-1; 9 nucleotides align to TRBD2. J lost 6 bases, V lost 1 base, and 4 bases had no gene match. CDR3 length: 14 residues. CDR1 DFQATT and CDR2 SNEGSKA come from the germline V gene (reference sequence). The chain's CDR3 is CSARGGGASNEQFF. The CDR3 DNA follows: TGCAGTGCTAGAGGCGGGGGGGCTTCCAATGAGCAGTTCTTC.

This clonotype turned up a few times. CDR3 DNA sequence: TGTGCCAGTAGTTCCTGGCCGGGATCTAGCACAGATACGCAGTATTTT. Translation: CASSSWPGSSTDTQYF. This chain links TRBV19 with TRBJ2-3, with D tentatively TRBD2 (5 bases). Deletions cut 5 bases from V and 0 bases from J, with 15 bases between. Germline CDR1 reads LNHDA; CDR2 reads SQIVND (reference sequence). The CDR3 loop spans 16 amino acids.

In its sample, this clonotype was seen a few times. The chain recombines TRBV18 with TRBJ1-1, with 7 bases identical to TRBD1. This CDR3 is 16 amino acids long. Losses at the gene ends were 3 bases for V and 4 bases for J; bases not matched to a gene: 11. In germline, CDR1 is KGHSH, CDR2 LQKENI. CDR3 bases: TGTGCCAGCTCACCGTTTACAGGGGAATTGGGCACTGAAGCTTTCTTT. Protein product: CASSPFTGELGTEAFF.

This clonotype was detected a few times. This chain joins TRBV29-1 and TRBJ2-7; no definite D call. The V end was cut by 4 bases, the J end by 0 bases, with 10 bases between. The CDR3 is made up of 13 amino acids. The germline V gene encodes CDR1 SQVTM and CDR2 ANQGSEA. The CDR3 sequence: CSVALRSSYEQYF. DNA of the CDR3: TGCAGCGTTGCCCTTCGAAGCTCCTACGAGCAGTACTTC.

V usage is TRBV24-1 and J usage is TRBJ1-2; 7 positions agree with TRBD1. The CDR3 sequence is 15 residues long. CDR1 is KGHDR and CDR2 is SFDVKD in the germline V gene. Trimming cost V 7 bases and J 1 base; bases outside gene matches: 8. DNA for the CDR3: TGTGCCACCAGCGATGGACAGGCGAATAACTATGGCTACACCTTC. Protein: CATSDGQANNYGYTF.

This clonotype was observed a few times. CDR3: CASTRGAGSGNQPQHF. Written as DNA, the CDR3 is TGTGCCAGCACCCGAGGGGCAGGGTCAGGCAATCAGCCCCAGCATTTT. This chain links TRBV2 with TRBJ1-5; maybe TRBD1 (5 bases). V was shortened by 7 bases and J by 2 bases, with 18 bases between the two germline ends. Germline loops: CDR1 SNHLY, CDR2 FYNNEI. This CDR3 is built from 16 residues.

This clonotype was seen repeatedly, ten times or more. The chain recombines TRBV27 with TRBJ2-1; 15 positions match TRBD2. This CDR3 has 15 residues. The junction had 4 bases not matched to a gene; V was cut back by 6 bases and J by 7 bases. Germline CDR1 and CDR2: MNHEY and SMNVEV (reference sequence). The CDR3 region has the DNA TGTGCCAGCAGCGGACTAGCGGGAGGGCTAAATGAGCAGTTCTTC. Translation gives CASSGLAGGLNEQFF.

J is TRBJ2-3 and V is TRBV7-2; TRBD2 aligns across 11 bases. The V gene's germline CDR1 is SGHTA and CDR2 FQGNSA. V lost 4 bases to trimming and J lost 6 bases; unmatched junction nucleotides: 12. CDR3 length equals 17 residues. The DNA of the CDR3 is TGTGCCAGCAGCTACCGAGTAGCGGGAGGGACCAGGGATACGCAGTATTTT. It specifies CASSYRVAGGTRDTQYF.

V is TRBV6-6 and J is TRBJ2-2; 11 nucleotides match TRBD1. Germline CDR1 is MNHNY and CDR2 is SVGAGI (reference sequence). The CDR3 extends over 16 amino acids. The junction had 9 bases not matched to a gene; V was cut back by 5 bases and J by 7 bases. The CDR3 protein is CASSTPPGQGGGELFF. The DNA of the CDR3 is TGTGCCAGCAGTACGCCACCGGGACAGGGGGGCGGGGAGCTGTTTTTT.

V and J are TRBV5-1 and TRBJ1-1; D gene ambiguous. V lost 4 bases and J 0 bases, leaving 16 bases between the germline ends. The CDR3 loop spans 16 amino acids. Looked up from germline, CDR1 is SGHRS and CDR2 is YFSETQ. The CDR3 loop reads CASSMGYGLMNTEAFF. The CDR3 bases are TGCGCCAGCAGCATGGGGTACGGGCTCATGAACACTGAAGCTTTCTTT.